One sample yielded the 16 T cell receptor beta chains listed below, sequenced in a study of blood T cell repertoires in COVID-19. Sequenced by immunoSEQ multiplex PCR; TCRdb stores in-frame clones only, minus some. The sample contains 70,000 to 80,000 clones, roughly nine tenths of which appear only once. The sample was peripheral blood. Receptors originate from a man older than 75 in a cohort sampled during active COVID-19.

The rearrangement links TRBV19 to TRBJ2-5; TRBD1 aligns across 7 bases. CDR1 LNHDA and CDR2 SQIVND come from the germline V gene (reference sequence). This CDR3 spans 15 amino acids. V lost 5 bases to trimming and J lost 2 bases; unmatched junction nucleotides: 8. CDR3 amino acids: CASSSRTGRQETQYF. Here the CDR3 DNA reads TGTGCCAGTAGTTCCCGGACAGGCCGTCAAGAGACCCAGTACTTC.

This clone showed up many times. The chain recombines TRBV9 with TRBJ1-6; possibly TRBD1 for D (5 bases). The ends were cut back, 9 bases at V and 9 bases at J, with 13 bases in the middle. The CDR3 extends over 12 amino acids. CDR1 and CDR2 (germline): SGDLS, YYNGEE. The CDR3 nucleotides are TGTGCCACCCAAGGCCAGGGTTCACCCCTCCACTTT. Translation gives CATQGQGSPLHF. Drawing the rest from reference TRBV9 and TRBJ1-6, the complete variable domain is DSGVTQTPKHLITATGQRVTLRCSPRSGDLSVYWYQQSLDQGLQFLIQYYNGEERAKGNILERFSAQQFPDLHSELNLSSLELGDSALYFCATQGQGSPLHFGNGTRLTVT.

This chain joins TRBV19 and TRBJ2-1; the match to TRBD1 covers 7 bases. The V gene's germline CDR1 is LNHDA and CDR2 SQIVND (reference sequence). J lost 4 bases, V lost 1 base, and 7 bases had no gene match. CDR3 length equals 16 residues. The CDR3 bases are TGTGCCAGTAGTATAGGGGGACAGCTCCTTTACAATGAGCAGTTCTTC. Translation: CASSIGGQLLYNEQFF.

The chain employs TRBV5-1 and TRBJ1-2, with a possible D match to TRBD1 (6 bases). CDR3 length equals 13 residues. Germline V gene data show CDR1 as SGHRS and CDR2 as YFSETQ. V was clipped by 0 bases and J by 7 bases, with 10 bases between them. The CDR3 spells CASSLVQGSGYTF. DNA of the CDR3: TGCGCCAGCAGCTTGGTACAGGGTAGTGGCTACACCTTC.

V and J are TRBV5-1 and TRBJ2-1; no clear D. The CDR3 covers 12 residues. The germline CDR1 and CDR2 sequences are SGHRS and YFSETQ. V shed 1 base and J shed 8 bases, with 7 bases lying between them. The CDR3 region is CASSLSRYEQFF. The CDR3 DNA sequence: TGCGCCAGCAGCTTGTCCAGGTATGAGCAGTTCTTC.

This chain connects TRBV5-6 to TRBJ1-2; D perhaps matches TRBD1 (6 bases). There are 14 residues in the CDR3. V was trimmed by 4 bases and J by 7 bases, leaving 17 bases between them. The V gene's germline CDR1 is SGHDT and CDR2 YYEEEE. CDR3 nucleotide sequence: TGTGCCAGCAGCATTGGCTCAGGGGCTGGTGGCTACACCTTC. Amino acids: CASSIGSGAGGYTF.

The rearrangement joins TRBV28 to TRBJ1-1; D is ambiguous. This CDR3 has 11 residues. Trimming shortened V by 7 bases and J by 4 bases, and 7 bases separated the two germline ends. Germline V CDR1 and CDR2: MDHEN, SYDVKM. The CDR3 region is CASNERTEAFF. The CDR3 bases are TGTGCCAGCAATGAGCGCACTGAAGCTTTCTTT. Filled out from reference TRBV28 and TRBJ1-1, the complete variable domain reads DVKVTQSSRYLVKRTGEKVFLECVQDMDHENMFWYRQDPGLGLRLIYFSYDVKMKEKGDIPEGYSVSREKKERFSLILESASTNQTSMYLCASNERTEAFFGQGTRLTVV.

The chain carries TRBV15 and TRBJ1-5; a possible D gene is TRBD1 (5 bases). V was clipped by 0 bases and J by 6 bases, with 12 bases between them. CDR1 is LNHNV, CDR2 YYDKDF, per germline (reference sequence). This CDR3 is 15 amino acids long. CDR3 loop: CATSRDDRGGQPQHF. Written as DNA, the CDR3 is TGTGCCACCAGCAGAGATGATAGGGGAGGTCAGCCCCAGCATTTT.

This chain links TRBV6-1 with TRBJ1-3; D possibly corresponds to TRBD1 (5 bases). Germline CDR1 and CDR2: MNHNS and SASEGT. V gave up 4 bases and J gave up 4 bases, with 17 bases separating them. The CDR3 contains 16 residues. The CDR3 protein is CASSVISGALGNTIYF. The CDR3 region has the DNA TGTGCCAGCAGTGTCATAAGTGGGGCCTTAGGAAACACCATATATTTT.

The chain couples TRBV21-1 to TRBJ2-5; the D call of TRBD1 is as the table states it, not checked on the DNA. TRBV21-1 is an annotated pseudogene. CDR3 length: 15 residues. This CDR3 reads CASKGGNNKRETQYF. In DNA form, the CDR3 reads TGTGCCAGCAAAGGGGGCAACAACAAGAGGGAGACCCAGTACTTC.

V gene TRBV6-4 combines with J gene TRBJ2-1, with 11 bases lining up with TRBD2. Trimming removed 4 bases from V and 4 bases from J; junction bases left unmatched: 6. The germline V gene encodes CDR1 MRHNA and CDR2 SNTAGT. CDR3 length: 16 residues. CDR3 protein: CASSVTSGGSYNEQFF. DNA for the CDR3: TGTGCCAGCAGTGTTACTAGCGGGGGCTCATACAATGAGCAGTTCTTC.

The chain links TRBV6-1 to TRBJ2-2; TRBD2 aligns across 12 bases. Per the germline V gene, CDR1 is MNHNS and CDR2 is SASEGT. The CDR3 has 15 residues. V lost 6 bases and J lost 5; bases outside the gene matches: 4. The CDR3 spells CASSSGTSGTGELFF. As DNA, the CDR3 is TGTGCCAGCAGCTCCGGGACTAGCGGGACCGGGGAGCTGTTTTTT.

The chain joins TRBV6-5 to TRBJ2-1; tentative D call: TRBD2 (6 bases). V was trimmed by 5 bases and J by 6 bases, leaving 14 bases between them. This CDR3 comprises 14 residues. Looked up from germline, CDR1 is MNHEY and CDR2 is SVGAGI. This CDR3 is CASSPSGRFNEQFF. The CDR3 nucleotides are TGTGCCAGCAGTCCGTCTGGGAGGTTCAATGAGCAGTTCTTC.

This chain uses TRBV20-1 with TRBJ2-7; D is perhaps TRBD1 (6 bases). The CDR3 has 12 amino acids. CDR1 DFQATT and CDR2 SNEGSKA come from the germline V gene (reference sequence). Trimming removed 3 bases from V and 6 bases from J, with 12 bases in between. The CDR3 spells CSASRQGIEQYF. The DNA for the CDR3 is TGCAGTGCTAGTAGGCAGGGGATCGAGCAGTACTTC.

The genes are TRBV19 and TRBJ1-1; tentatively, D is TRBD1 (6 bases). This CDR3 has 13 residues. The V and J ends lost 8 bases and 1 base respectively, with 11 bases between them. CDR1 is LNHDA and CDR2 is SQIVND in the germline V gene (reference sequence). Here the CDR3 DNA reads TGTGCCAGTGCCACAGGGTCGAACACTGAAGCTTTCTTT. This codes for CASATGSNTEAFF.

The chain carries TRBV27 and TRBJ2-6; 11 nucleotides match TRBD1. Trimming cost V 6 bases and J 3 bases; bases outside gene matches: 4. The V gene's germline CDR1 is MNHEY and CDR2 SMNVEV (reference sequence). The CDR3 sequence is 16 residues long. CDR3 sequence: CASRGQGVHGANVLTF. The CDR3 nucleotides read TGTGCCAGCAGGGGACAGGGGGTCCATGGGGCCAACGTCCTGACTTTC.